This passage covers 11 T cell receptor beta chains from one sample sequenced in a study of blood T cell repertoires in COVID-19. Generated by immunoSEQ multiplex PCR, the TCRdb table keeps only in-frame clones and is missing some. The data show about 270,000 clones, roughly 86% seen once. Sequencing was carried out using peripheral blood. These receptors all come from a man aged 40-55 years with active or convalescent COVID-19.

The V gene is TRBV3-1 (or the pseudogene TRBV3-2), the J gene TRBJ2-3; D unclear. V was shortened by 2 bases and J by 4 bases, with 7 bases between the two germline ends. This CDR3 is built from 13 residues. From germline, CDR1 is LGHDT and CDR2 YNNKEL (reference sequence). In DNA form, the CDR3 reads TGTGCCAGCAGCCAACTAGAGTCAGATACGCAGTATTTT. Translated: CASSQLESDTQYF.

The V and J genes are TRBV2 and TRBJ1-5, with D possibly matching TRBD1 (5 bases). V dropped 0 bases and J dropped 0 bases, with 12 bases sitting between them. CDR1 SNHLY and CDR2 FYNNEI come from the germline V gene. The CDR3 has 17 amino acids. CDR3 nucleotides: TGTGCCAGCAGTGAAGCTGGGCAGGGATATAGCAATCAGCCCCAGCATTTT. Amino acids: CASSEAGQGYSNQPQHF.

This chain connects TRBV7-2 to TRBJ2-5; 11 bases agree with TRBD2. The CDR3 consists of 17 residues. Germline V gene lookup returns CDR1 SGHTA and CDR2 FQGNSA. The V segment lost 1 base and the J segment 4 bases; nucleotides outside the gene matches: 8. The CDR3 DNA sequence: TGTGCCAGCAGCTTAGGTCTAGCGGGAGGTAGTGGAGAGACCCAGTACTTC. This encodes CASSLGLAGGSGETQYF.

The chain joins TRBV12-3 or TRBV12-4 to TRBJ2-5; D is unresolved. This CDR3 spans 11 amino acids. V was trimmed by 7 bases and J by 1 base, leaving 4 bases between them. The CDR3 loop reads CASKLQETQYF. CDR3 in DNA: TGTGCCAGCAAACTCCAAGAGACCCAGTACTTC.

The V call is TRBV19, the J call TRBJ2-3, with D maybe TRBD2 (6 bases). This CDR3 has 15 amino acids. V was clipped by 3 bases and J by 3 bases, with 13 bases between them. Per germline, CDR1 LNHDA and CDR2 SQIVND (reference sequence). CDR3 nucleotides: TGTGCCAGTAGTATTCGGACTACAAGTACAGATACGCAGTATTTT. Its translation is CASSIRTTSTDTQYF.

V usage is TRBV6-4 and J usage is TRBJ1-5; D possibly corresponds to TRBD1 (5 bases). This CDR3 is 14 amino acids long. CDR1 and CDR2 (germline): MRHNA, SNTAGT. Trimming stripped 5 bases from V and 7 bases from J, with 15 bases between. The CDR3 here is CASSSHRFEQPQHF. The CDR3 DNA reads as TGTGCCAGCAGTTCACACAGGTTTGAGCAGCCCCAGCATTTT.

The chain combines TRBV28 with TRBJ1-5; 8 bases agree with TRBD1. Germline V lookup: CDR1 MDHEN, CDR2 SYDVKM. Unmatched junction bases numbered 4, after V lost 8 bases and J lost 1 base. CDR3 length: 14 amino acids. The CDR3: CASGQGASNQPQHF. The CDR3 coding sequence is TGTGCCAGCGGTCAGGGGGCGAGCAATCAGCCCCAGCATTTT.

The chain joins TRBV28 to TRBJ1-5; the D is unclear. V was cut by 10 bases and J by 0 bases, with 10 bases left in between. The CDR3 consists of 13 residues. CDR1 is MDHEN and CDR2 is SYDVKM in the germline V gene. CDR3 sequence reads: CATRGDSNQPQHF. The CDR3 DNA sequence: TGTGCCACCCGGGGAGATAGCAATCAGCCCCAGCATTTT.

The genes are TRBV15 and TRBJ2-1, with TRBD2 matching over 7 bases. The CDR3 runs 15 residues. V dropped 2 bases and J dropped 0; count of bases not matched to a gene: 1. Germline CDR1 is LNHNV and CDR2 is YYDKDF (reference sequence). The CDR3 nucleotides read TGTGCCACCAGCAGACGGACTAGCTCCTACAATGAGCAGTTCTTC. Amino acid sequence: CATSRRTSSYNEQFF.

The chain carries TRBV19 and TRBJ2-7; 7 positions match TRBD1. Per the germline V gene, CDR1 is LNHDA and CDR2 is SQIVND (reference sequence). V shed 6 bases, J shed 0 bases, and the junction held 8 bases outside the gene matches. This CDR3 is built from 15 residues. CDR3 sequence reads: CASRQTGFVSYEQYF. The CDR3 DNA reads TGTGCCAGTAGACAGACAGGGTTCGTCTCCTACGAGCAGTACTTC.

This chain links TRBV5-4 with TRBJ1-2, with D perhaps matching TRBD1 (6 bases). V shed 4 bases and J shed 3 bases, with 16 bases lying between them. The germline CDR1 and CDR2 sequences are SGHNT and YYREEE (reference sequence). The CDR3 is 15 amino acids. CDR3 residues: CASSAGQGSHYGYTF. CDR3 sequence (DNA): TGTGCCAGCAGCGCCGGTCAGGGGAGTCACTATGGCTACACCTTC.